This TCR beta chain appears in the sequencing data of a study of T cell repertoires in aging, cancer and after chemotherapy (dated by TCRdb to the late 2010s). Notes on the research overall: Donors spanned six age groups from 30 or younger to 70 or older, with at least three individuals per group. TCR repertoires from healthy donor controls were recorded over periods of several months to years and showed clear clonal overlap between repeated samplings. Some 9 million TCR reads were contained in the full dataset. The cohort comprised 200 to 250 cancer patients, over 90 with hematological and around 130 with solid cancers, plus 95 healthy donors as a reference group. The study profiled peripheral blood TCR beta repertoires from healthy donors and cancer patients to examine immunoaging and T cell reconstitution after chemotherapy. Here is what the overall study found, with its caveats: Significantly lower blood TCR diversity and higher clonality were observed in untreated patients with hematological or solid cancers than in age-matched healthy donors. In healthy donors, the decline in TCR diversity with age was mainly explained by loss of richness, whereas in cancer patients loss of evenness was also found to contribute. It was noted by the authors that conclusions about immunological memory after chemotherapy cannot be drawn from the repertoire data. In both cancer cohorts, the median generation probability rose over the chemotherapy interval, which suggests that the repertoire was reconstituted through rebound thymic output.

TCR beta rearrangements were amplified from genomic DNA isolated from peripheral blood, not from sorted cells or RNA. Comments on this clonotype: Its antigen specificity is not known. The junction departs from the called germline gene at one end, perhaps through a read error.

As encoded in the germline V gene (reference sequence), CDR1 is DFQATT while CDR2 is SNEGSKA. Including the terminal cysteine and phenylalanine, the CDR3 comprises 13 residues. CDR3 DNA only is kept here, 39 bases in frame from base 1. Rearranged TRB sequences spanning V, D and J segments were amplified in a multiplex touch-down PCR with a mixed TRB-A/B primer pool. Two consecutive PCR reactions with Phusion HS II polymerase added Illumina adapters and sample indices to the amplicons. After gel purification with the NucleoSpin Gel and PCR Clean-up kit, the amplicons were checked using Qubit and an Agilent 2100 Bioanalyzer. The libraries were sequenced on an Illumina MiSeq with 600-cycle, single-indexed, paired-end runs. The authors' pipeline ran thus. TRB sequences were processed with MiXCR versions 2.12 and 3.0.5. Each unique CDR3 nucleotide sequence was treated as one clone, and only productive sequences with two or more reads were kept. The repertoire metrics were Shannon diversity, evenness, clonality (calculated as one minus evenness), and diversity profiles parameterized by alpha from 0 to 5. The IGoR algorithm was used to calculate generation probabilities of clones in the paired pre- and post-chemotherapy samples. The raw public data were reprocessed by TCRdb itself: fastp quality trimming at Q25, MiXCR clonotype calling, in-frame beta chains only. Merged by CDR3 protein, the rows form single entries marked with the most common genes and DNA. The V and J calls here are based on TCRdb, not the publication. The sample table records some 5,000 distinct CDR3 sequences; more than 20% of these occur just once. Just over 9% of the sample is in the top ten clones.

The chain is made from TRBV20-1 and TRBJ1-1, with an unclear D gene assignment. The sequenced sample was blood. This TCR derives from a human donor in good health. The donor label of this sample is uncertain. The base sequence is TGCAGTGTTAGAAGGACCATGAACACTGAAGCTTTCTTT. This encodes CSVRRTMNTEAFF.